This T cell receptor (beta chain) was found in a study of identifying expanded T cells in peripheral blood. Clones were sequenced by immunoSEQ multiplex PCR, and TCRdb holds only the in-frame ones, with some missing. The data contain 80,000 to 90,000 clones, over 75% of them seen just once; the ten biggest clones take up around 2.8%. CDR3 size: 14 residues. The germline V gene has CDR1 MDHEN and CDR2 SYDVKM. With V trimmed by 5 bases and J by 4 bases, 6 bases remained unmatched. The receptor comes from a person between 18 and 70 years old in good health. This chain connects TRBV28 to TRBJ1-1; the match to TRBD1 covers 8 bases. Material for sequencing was blood. The chain's CDR3 is CASSKRTGITEAFF. In DNA, the CDR3 is TGTGCCAGCAGTAAAAGGACAGGGATCACTGAAGCTTTCTTT.